This T cell receptor (beta chain) was identified during a study of T-cell memory formation after mild COVID-19. In TCRdb, the 5' RACE reads were re-called with MiXCR into one record per CDR3 protein. The repertoire has 450,000 to 700,000 distinct CDR3 sequences, over 15% of them found once; the top ten carry around 12%. V was pared by 2 bases and J by 6 bases, with 4 bases of the junction left unmatched. The CDR3 covers 15 residues. Germline V CDR1 and CDR2: MNHNS, SASEGT. This receptor was taken from an adult woman who had mild COVID-19 (a few samples of this study predate the infection). Cell type and time point are not known. Sample: PBMCs or a T cell subset sorted from them (not recorded which). V usage is TRBV6-1 and J usage is TRBJ2-5; 12 nucleotides agree with TRBD2. The CDR3 reads CASSESSGGAKTQYF. Written as DNA, the CDR3 is TGTGCCAGCAGTGAATCTAGCGGGGGGGCAAAGACCCAGTACTTC.